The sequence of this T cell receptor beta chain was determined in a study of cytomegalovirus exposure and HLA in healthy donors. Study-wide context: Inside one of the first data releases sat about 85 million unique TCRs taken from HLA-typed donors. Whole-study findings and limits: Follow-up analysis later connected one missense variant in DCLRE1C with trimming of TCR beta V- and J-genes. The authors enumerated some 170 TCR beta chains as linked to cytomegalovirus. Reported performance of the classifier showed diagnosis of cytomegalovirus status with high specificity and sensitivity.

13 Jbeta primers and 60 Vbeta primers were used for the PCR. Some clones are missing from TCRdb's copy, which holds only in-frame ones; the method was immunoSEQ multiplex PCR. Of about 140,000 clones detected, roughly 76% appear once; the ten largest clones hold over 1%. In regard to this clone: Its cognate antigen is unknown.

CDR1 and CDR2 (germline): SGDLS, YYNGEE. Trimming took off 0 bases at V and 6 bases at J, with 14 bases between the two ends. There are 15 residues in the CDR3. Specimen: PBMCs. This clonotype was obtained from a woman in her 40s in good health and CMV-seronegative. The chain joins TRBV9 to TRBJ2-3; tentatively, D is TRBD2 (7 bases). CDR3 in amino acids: CASSVATGGRDTQYF. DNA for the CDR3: TGTGCCAGCAGCGTAGCTACGGGGGGCCGGGATACGCAGTATTTT.